This is a list of T cell receptor beta chains from one sample in a study of OX40 agonist ivuxolimab in advanced cancers. Assay used: immunoSEQ multiplex PCR; TCRdb lists only in-frame clones, some missing. The table lists roughly 34,000 clones, approximately 84% of them singletons. This specimen was CD4+ or CD8+ T cells sorted from blood, taken in a trial of the OX40 agonist ivuxolimab. Receptors were obtained from an adult with an advanced solid tumor such as melanoma, head and neck, liver or kidney cancer. CDR3s include the opening cysteine and the closing phenylalanine or tryptophan. A D gene is named only where the DNA matches it firmly. The size field is filled for only some rows; it gives once, few, many or a size class.

d_call | clone_size | j_call | v_call | cdr3_aa | cdr3_nt
NA | NA | TRBJ2-3 | TRBV5-1 | CASSLREVFPSTDTQYF | TGCGCCAGCAGCTTGAGAGAGGTATTCCCTAGCACAGATACGCAGTATTTT
NA | NA | TRBJ1-1 | TRBV5-4 | CASSLELNTEAFF | TGTGCCAGCAGCTTGGAATTGAACACTGAAGCTTTCTTT
TRBD2 | NA | TRBJ2-3 | TRBV13 | CASSSGSGGHTDTQYF | TGTGCCAGCAGCTCCGGGAGCGGGGGCCACACAGATACGCAGTATTTT
TRBD1 | NA | TRBJ2-5 | TRBV4-1 | CASSQADRDRKETQYF | TGCGCCAGCAGCCAAGCCGACCGGGACAGGAAAGAGACCCAGTACTTC
NA | NA | TRBJ1-6 | TRBV28 | CASSSSSYNSPLHF | TGTGCCAGCAGTTCAAGCTCCTATAATTCACCCCTCCACTTT
NA | NA | TRBJ2-7 | TRBV6-5 | CASSYAGATYEQYF | TGTGCCAGCAGTTACGCCGGGGCCACTTACGAGCAGTACTTC
NA | NA | TRBJ1-5 | TRBV27 | CASREVFYSNQPQHF | TGTGCCAGCAGGGAGGTCTTTTATAGCAATCAGCCCCAGCATTTT
NA | medium-sized | TRBJ1-4 | TRBV30 | CAWSPSQATNEKLFF | TGTGCCTGGAGTCCATCCCAGGCAACTAATGAAAAACTGTTTTTT
NA | once | TRBJ1-1 | TRBV10-2 | CASSEGEENTEAFF | TGCGCCAGCAGTGAGGGAGAGGAGAACACTGAAGCTTTCTTT
TRBD1 | NA | TRBJ2-3 | TRBV2 | CASSEGAGTATLTDTQYF | TGTGCCAGCAGTGAAGGCGCCGGGACAGCTACTCTCACAGATACGCAGTATTTT
TRBD1 | NA | TRBJ1-1 | TRBV19 | CASMPGGSTEAFF | TGTGCCAGTATGCCAGGGGGGTCCACTGAAGCTTTCTTT
TRBD1 | NA | TRBJ2-7 | TRBV6-5 | CAISDRGDSYEQYF | TGTGCCATCTCCGACAGGGGGGACTCCTACGAGCAGTACTTC
NA | NA | TRBJ2-6 | TRBV4-3 | CASSQDWNPGGANVLTF | TGCGCCAGCAGCCAAGATTGGAATCCAGGGGGGGCCAACGTCCTGACTTTC
NA | NA | TRBJ1-6 | TRBV7-9 | CASSFVTVGYSPLHF | TGTGCCAGCAGCTTCGTGACAGTGGGGTATTCACCCCTCCACTTT
NA | NA | TRBJ2-5 | TRBV7-9 | CASSLIEGRETQYF | TGTGCCAGCAGCTTAATCGAGGGGCGGGAGACCCAGTACTTC
TRBD1 | NA | TRBJ2-5 | TRBV28 | CASSSPTYRGETQYF | TGTGCCAGCAGTTCGCCCACTTACAGGGGGGAGACCCAGTACTTC
NA | NA | TRBJ2-5 | TRBV28 | CASSPHRVQETQYF | TGTGCCAGCAGTCCCCACAGGGTACAAGAGACCCAGTACTTC
TRBD1 | NA | TRBJ2-4 | TRBV7-9 | CASSLSGGRGSKNIQYF | TGTGCCAGCAGCTTAAGTGGGGGCAGGGGGTCCAAAAACATTCAGTACTTC
NA | medium-sized | TRBJ2-7 | TRBV7-2 | CASSVPGTEVNF | TGTGCCAGCAGCGTCCCCGGGACCGAGGTGAACTTC
NA | medium-sized | TRBJ2-1 | TRBV27 | CASSPLSTTAVYNEQFF | TGTGCCAGCAGTCCTCTCTCGACCACGGCGGTATACAATGAGCAGTTCTTC
TRBD2 | NA | TRBJ2-1 | TRBV9 | CASSGPRLAGGPSSYNEQFF | TGTGCCAGCAGCGGTCCCAGGCTAGCGGGAGGACCGAGCTCCTACAATGAGCAGTTCTTC
NA | NA | TRBJ1-1 | TRBV19 | CASSKYGHPEAFF | TGTGCCAGTAGTAAGTACGGACATCCTGAAGCTTTCTTT
TRBD1 | NA | TRBJ2-7 | TRBV7-9 | CASSPDRASYEQYF | TGTGCCAGCAGCCCAGACAGGGCGTCCTACGAGCAGTACTTC
NA | NA | TRBJ1-5 | TRBV6-6 | CASSPISQPQHF | TGTGCCAGCAGTCCTATCAGTCAGCCCCAGCATTTT
NA | NA | TRBJ2-3 | TRBV7-2 | CASSFTGSTDTQYF | TGTGCCAGCAGCTTTACAGGGAGCACAGATACGCAGTATTTT
TRBD1 | NA | TRBJ2-7 | TRBV5-6 | CASSLGQGGSYEQYF | TGTGCCAGCAGCTTAGGACAGGGGGGCTCCTACGAGCAGTACTTC